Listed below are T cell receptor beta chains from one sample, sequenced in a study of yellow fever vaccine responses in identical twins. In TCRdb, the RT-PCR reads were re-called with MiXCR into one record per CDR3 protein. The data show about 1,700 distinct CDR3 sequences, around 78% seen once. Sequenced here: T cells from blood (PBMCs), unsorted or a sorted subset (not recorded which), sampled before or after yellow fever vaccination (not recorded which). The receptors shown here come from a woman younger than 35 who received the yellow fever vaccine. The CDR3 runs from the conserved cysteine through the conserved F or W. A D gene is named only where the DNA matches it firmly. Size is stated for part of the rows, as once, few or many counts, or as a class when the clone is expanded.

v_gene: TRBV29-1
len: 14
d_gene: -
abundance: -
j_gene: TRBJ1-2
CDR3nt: TGCAGCATCCTAGAACCCGGACGGACTATGGGCTACACCTTC
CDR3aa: CSILEPGRTMGYTF

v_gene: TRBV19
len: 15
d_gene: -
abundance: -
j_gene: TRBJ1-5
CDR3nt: TGTGCCAGTAGTATAGTGGTCCAGGCCAATCAGCCCCAGCATTTT
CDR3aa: CASSIVVQANQPQHF

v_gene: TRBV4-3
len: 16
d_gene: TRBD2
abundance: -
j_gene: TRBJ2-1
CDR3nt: TGCGCCAGCAGCCAAGTCCCCAGCGGGGATTACAATGAGCAGTTCTTC
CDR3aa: CASSQVPSGDYNEQFF

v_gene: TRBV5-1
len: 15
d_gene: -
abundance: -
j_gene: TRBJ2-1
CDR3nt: TGCGCCAGCAGCCGGGACGTTGTCTCCTACAATGAGCAGTTCTTC
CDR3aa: CASSRDVVSYNEQFF

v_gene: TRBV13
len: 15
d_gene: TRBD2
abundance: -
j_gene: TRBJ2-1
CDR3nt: TGTGCCAGCAGCTTACGGGGGGACCTATACAATGAGCAGTTCTTC
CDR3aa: CASSLRGDLYNEQFF

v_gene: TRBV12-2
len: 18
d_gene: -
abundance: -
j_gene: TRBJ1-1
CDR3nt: TGTGCAAGTCGCAATAGGAGGCCGGGACAGCAAAAAAACACTGAAGCTTTCTTT
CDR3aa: CASRNRRPGQQKNTEAFF

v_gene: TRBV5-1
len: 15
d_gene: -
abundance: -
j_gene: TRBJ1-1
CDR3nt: TGCGCCAGCAGCCCGGGGACTTTTCAAGGCACTGAAGCTTTCTTT
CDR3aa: CASSPGTFQGTEAFF

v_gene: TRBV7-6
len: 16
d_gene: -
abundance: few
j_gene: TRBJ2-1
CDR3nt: TGTGCCAGCAGCCCTCCGGGGGTAAGCTCCTACAATGAGCAGTTCTTC
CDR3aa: CASSPPGVSSYNEQFF

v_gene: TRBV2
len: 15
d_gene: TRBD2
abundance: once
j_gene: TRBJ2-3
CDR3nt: TGTGCCAGCTTAGAATCCAGCGGGAGGACAGATACGCAGTATTTT
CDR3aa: CASLESSGRTDTQYF

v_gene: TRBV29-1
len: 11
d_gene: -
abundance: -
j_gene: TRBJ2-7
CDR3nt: TGCAACGTCGCTTCAGCTTACGAGCAGTACTTC
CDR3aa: CNVASAYEQYF

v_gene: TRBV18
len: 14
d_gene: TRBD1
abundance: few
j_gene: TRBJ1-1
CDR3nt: TGTGCCAGCTCAACCGAGACAGGGGGAACTGAAGCTTTCTTT
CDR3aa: CASSTETGGTEAFF

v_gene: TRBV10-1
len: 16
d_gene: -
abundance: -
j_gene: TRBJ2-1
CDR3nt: TGCGCCAGCGGTACAGGGCGTAAGAGCTCCTACAATGAGCAGTTCTTC
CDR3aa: CASGTGRKSSYNEQFF

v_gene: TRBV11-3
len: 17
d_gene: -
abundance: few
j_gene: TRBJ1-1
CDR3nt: TGTGCCAGCAGCTCCGTGGTGATGAGCGGGCAGGGCACTGAAGCTTTCTTT
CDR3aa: CASSSVVMSGQGTEAFF

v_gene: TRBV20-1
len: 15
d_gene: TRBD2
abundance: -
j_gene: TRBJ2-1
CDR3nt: TGCAGTGCTAGAGAGAGTAGCGGGGACTACAATGAGCAGTTCTTC
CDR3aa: CSARESSGDYNEQFF

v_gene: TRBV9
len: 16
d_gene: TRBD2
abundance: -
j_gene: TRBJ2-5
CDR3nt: TGTGCCAGCAGCGTAACTAGCGGGGAGTACCAAGAGACCCAGTACTTC
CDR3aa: CASSVTSGEYQETQYF

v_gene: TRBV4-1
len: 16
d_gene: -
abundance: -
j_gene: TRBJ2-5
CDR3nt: TGCGCCAGCAGCCAAGAGTTTCCCCAGATACAAGAGACCCAGTACTTC
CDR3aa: CASSQEFPQIQETQYF

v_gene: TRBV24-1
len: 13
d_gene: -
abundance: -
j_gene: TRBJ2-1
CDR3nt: TGTGCCACCAGTGAGCCCGATTGGGGTGAGCAGTTCTTC
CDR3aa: CATSEPDWGEQFF

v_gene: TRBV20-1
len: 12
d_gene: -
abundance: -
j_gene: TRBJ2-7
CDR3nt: TGCAGTGTTACGGACGCTGGATACGAGCAGTACTTC
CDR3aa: CSVTDAGYEQYF

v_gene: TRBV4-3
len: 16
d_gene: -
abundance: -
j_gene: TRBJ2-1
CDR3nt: TGCGCCAGCAGCCAAGAAGGGGGGGGGAATTACAATGAGCAGTTCTTC
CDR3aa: CASSQEGGGNYNEQFF

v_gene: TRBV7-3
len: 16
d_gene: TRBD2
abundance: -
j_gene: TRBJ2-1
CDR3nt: TGTGCCAGCAGCCCAACGGGCGGGGGTTCCTACAATGAGCAGTTCTTC
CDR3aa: CASSPTGGGSYNEQFF

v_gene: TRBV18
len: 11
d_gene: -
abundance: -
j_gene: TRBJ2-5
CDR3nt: TGTGCCAGCTCCGGGGCAGAGACCCAGTACTTC
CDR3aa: CASSGAETQYF

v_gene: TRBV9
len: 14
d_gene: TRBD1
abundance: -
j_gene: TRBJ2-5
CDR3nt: TGTGCCAGCAGCAACCGGGACAGGGATGGTGACCAGTACTTC
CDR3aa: CASSNRDRDGDQYF

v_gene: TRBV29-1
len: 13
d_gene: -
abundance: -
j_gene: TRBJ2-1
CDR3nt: TGCAGCGTCCCCGGGGGAGGCCCCAATGAGCAGTTCTTC
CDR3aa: CSVPGGGPNEQFF

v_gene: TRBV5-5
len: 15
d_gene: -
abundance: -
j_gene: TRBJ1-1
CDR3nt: TGTGCCAGCAGCTCGTACTCCAGGGTGAACACTGAAGCTTTCTTT
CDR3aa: CASSSYSRVNTEAFF

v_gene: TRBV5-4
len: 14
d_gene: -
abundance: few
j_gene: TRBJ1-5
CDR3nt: TGTGCCAGCAGCTCTCGAGGGGATAATCAGCCCCAGCATTTT
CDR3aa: CASSSRGDNQPQHF

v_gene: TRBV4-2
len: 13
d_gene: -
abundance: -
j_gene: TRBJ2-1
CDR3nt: TGTGCCAGCAGCAATCCCCGTGCAGGTCATGGGTTCTTC
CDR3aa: CASSNPRAGHGFF

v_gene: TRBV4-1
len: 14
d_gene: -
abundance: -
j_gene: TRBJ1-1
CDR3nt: TGCGCCAGCAGCCGCGTACAGGGGAACACTGAAGCTTTCTTT
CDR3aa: CASSRVQGNTEAFF

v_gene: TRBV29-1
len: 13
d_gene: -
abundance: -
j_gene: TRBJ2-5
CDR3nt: TGCAGCGTTGGGGGGCTCGGGTTGGAGACCCAGTACTTC
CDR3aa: CSVGGLGLETQYF

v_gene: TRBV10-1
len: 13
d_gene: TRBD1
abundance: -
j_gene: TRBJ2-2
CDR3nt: TGCGCCAGCAGTCGGGACAGTAACAGGGAGCTGTTTTTT
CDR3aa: CASSRDSNRELFF

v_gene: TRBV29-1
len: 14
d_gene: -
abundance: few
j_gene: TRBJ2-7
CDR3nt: TGCAGCGTTTTGAAAACAGATAGCTACGAGTGGCAGTACTTC
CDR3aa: CSVLKTDSYEWQYF

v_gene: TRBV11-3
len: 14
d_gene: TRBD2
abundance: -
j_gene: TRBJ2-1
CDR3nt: TGTGCCAGCAGCATAGTTAGCGGGGGGAATGAGCAGTTCTTC
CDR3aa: CASSIVSGGNEQFF

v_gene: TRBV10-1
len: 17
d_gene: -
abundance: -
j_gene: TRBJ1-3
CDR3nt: TGCGCCAGCAGTGGGACAGTAAAAACCAGCTCTGGAAACACCATATATTTT
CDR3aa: CASSGTVKTSSGNTIYF

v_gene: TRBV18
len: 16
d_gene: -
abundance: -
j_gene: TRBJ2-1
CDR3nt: TGTGCCAGCTCAGAAAGGGAGCTCAGCTCCTACAATGAGCAGTTCTTC
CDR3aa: CASSERELSSYNEQFF

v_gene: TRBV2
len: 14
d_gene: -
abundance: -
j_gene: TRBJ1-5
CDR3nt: TGTGCCAGCAGGGGGGACGGCCTAAATCAGCCCCAGCATTTT
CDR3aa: CASRGDGLNQPQHF

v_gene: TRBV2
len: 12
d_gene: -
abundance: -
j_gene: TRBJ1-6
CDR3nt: TGTGCCAGCAGACACATTAATTCACCCCTCCACTTT
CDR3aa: CASRHINSPLHF

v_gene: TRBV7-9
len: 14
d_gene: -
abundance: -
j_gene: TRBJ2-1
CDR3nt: TGTGCCAGCAGCTTAGTTCAGGGGAACAATGAGCAGTTCTTC
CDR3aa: CASSLVQGNNEQFF

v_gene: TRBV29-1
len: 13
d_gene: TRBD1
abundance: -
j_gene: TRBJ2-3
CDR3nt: TGCAGCGTTGGACAGGGGATTGCAGATACGCAGTATTTT
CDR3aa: CSVGQGIADTQYF

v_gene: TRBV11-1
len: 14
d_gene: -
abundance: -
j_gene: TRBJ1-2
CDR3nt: TGTGCCAGCAGCTTTACCAGTCCTAACTATGGCTACACCTTC
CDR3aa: CASSFTSPNYGYTF

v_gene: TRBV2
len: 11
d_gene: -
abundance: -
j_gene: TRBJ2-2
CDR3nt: TGTGCCAGCAGTGAATCCGGGGAGCTGTTTTTT
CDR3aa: CASSESGELFF

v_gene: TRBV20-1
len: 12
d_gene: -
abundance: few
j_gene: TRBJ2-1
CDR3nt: TGCAGTGCTAGACGCCGGGAGAGTGAGCAGTTCTTC
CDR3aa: CSARRRESEQFF

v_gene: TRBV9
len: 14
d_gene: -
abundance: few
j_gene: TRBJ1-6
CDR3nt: TGTGCCAGCAGCGTAGAGAGGAATAATTCACCCCTCCACTTT
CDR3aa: CASSVERNNSPLHF

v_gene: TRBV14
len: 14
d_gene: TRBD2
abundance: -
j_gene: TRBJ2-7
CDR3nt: TGTGCCAGCAGCCTACCGGGACTAGCCTACGAGCAGTACTTC
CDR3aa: CASSLPGLAYEQYF

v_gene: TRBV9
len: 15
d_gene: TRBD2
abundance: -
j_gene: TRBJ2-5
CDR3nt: TGTGCCAGCAGCGTACTCGGGGGACTACAAGAGACCCAGTACTTC
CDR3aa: CASSVLGGLQETQYF

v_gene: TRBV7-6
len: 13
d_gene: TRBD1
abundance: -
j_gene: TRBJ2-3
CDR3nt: TGTGCCAGCAGACAGGGGTCCGCAGATACGCAGTATTTT
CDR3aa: CASRQGSADTQYF

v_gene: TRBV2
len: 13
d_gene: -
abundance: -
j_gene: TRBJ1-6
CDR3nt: TGTGCCAGCAGGCGGGCTTCCGAATCACCCCTCCACTTT
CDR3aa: CASRRASESPLHF

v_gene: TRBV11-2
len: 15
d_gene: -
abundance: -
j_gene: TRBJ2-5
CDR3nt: TGTGCCAGCAGCCCGGACCTTACGTACCAAGAGACCCAGTACTTC
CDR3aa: CASSPDLTYQETQYF

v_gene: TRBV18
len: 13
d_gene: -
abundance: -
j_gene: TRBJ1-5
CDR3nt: TGTGCCAGCTCCCCGGAGGGTAATCAGCCCCAGCATTTT
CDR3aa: CASSPEGNQPQHF

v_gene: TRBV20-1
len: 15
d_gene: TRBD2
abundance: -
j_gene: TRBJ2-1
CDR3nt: TGCAGTGCTAGAGATTCGGCGGGAGGGCCACGAGAGCAGTTCTTC
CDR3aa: CSARDSAGGPREQFF

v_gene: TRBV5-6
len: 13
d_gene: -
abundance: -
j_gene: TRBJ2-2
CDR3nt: TGTGCCAGCAGCCCGGCCCAGGGGAGGGAGCTGTTTTTT
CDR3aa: CASSPAQGRELFF

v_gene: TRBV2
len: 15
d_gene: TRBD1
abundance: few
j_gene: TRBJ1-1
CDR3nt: TGTGCCAGCAGCGCCTCTGGACAGGGCGGCACTGAAGCTTTCTTT
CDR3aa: CASSASGQGGTEAFF

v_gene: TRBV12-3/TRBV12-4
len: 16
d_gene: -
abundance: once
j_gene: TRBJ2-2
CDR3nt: TGTGCCAGCAGTTTAAGGGGCAAAAAATACACCGGGGAGCTGTTTTTT
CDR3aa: CASSLRGKKYTGELFF